This T cell receptor (beta chain) was identified in a study of T cell repertoires in cytomegalovirus infection. Overall study: TCR beta signatures that were public indicated CMV infection and matching HLA type. The study's findings and limits: CMV-specific HLA-C-restricted TCR beta clonotypes dominated the ex vivo response. Accumulated public TCR beta family frequency recognized individuals carrying CMV together with the relevant HLA.

Via MiXCR, TCRdb re-called the reads, giving one row per CDR3 protein. The sample lists some 220,000 distinct CDR3 sequences, 6% to 8% occurring once. This CDR3 spans 11 amino acids. Trimming removed 4 bases from V and 8 bases from J, with 3 bases in between. Germline CDR1 and CDR2: SGHTA and FQGNSA. This clonotype showed up many times. Its target is not known. Sequenced: PBMCs. The clonotype comes from a human donor in good health (CMV status not recorded). Some clones in this sample may be carry-over from other donors' samples. The rearrangement uses TRBV7-2 and TRBJ1-6; D not resolved. CDR3 nucleotides: TGTGCCAGCAGCTGGGATTCACCCCTCCACTTT. This gives the protein CASSWDSPLHF.